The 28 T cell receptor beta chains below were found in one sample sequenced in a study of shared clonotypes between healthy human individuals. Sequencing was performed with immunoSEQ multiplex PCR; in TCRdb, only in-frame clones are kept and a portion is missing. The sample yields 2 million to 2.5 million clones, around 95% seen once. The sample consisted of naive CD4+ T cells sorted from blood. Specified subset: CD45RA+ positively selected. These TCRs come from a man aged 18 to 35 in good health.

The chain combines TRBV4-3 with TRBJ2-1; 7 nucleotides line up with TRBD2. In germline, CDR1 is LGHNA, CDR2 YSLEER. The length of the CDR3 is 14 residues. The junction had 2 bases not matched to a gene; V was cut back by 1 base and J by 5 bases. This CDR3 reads CASSQGLADNEQFF. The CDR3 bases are TGCGCCAGCAGCCAAGGCCTAGCGGACAATGAGCAGTTCTTC.

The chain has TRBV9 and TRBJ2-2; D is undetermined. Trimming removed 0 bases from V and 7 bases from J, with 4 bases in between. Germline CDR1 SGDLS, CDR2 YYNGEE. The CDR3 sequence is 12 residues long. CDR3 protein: CASSVADGELFF. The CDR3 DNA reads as TGTGCCAGCAGCGTAGCCGACGGGGAGCTGTTTTTT.

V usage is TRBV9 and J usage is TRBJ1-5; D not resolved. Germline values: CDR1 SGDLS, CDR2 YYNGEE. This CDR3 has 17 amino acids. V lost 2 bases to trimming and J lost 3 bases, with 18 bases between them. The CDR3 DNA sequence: TGTGCCAGCAGCGTGATTCCGCCTAGGTGGGACAATCAGCCCCAGCATTTT. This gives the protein CASSVIPPRWDNQPQHF.

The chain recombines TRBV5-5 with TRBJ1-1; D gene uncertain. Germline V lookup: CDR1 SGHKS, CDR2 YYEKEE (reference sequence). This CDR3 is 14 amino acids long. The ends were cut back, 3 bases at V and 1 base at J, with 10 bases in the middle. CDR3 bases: TGTGCCAGCAGCTGGTCGGTCCAGAACACTGAAGCTTTCTTT. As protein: CASSWSVQNTEAFF.

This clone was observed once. The CDR3 spells CATEGGNIQYF. Written as DNA, the CDR3 is TGTGCCACCGAAGGGGGAAACATTCAGTACTTC. V is TRBV6-5 and J is TRBJ2-4, with D perhaps TRBD1 (6 bases). Deletions cut 10 bases from V and 6 bases from J, with 10 bases between. Looked up from germline, CDR1 is MNHEY and CDR2 is SVGAGI. The CDR3 extends over 11 amino acids.

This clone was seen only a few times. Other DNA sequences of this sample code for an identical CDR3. CDR3 sequence (DNA): TGCGCCAGCAGCAACGGACAGGGGAACACTGAAGCTTTCTTT. It translates to CASSNGQGNTEAFF. The genes are TRBV5-1 and TRBJ1-1; TRBD1 matches at 8 bases. J was trimmed by 1 base and V by 4 bases; bases with no gene match: 3. The CDR3 spans 14 residues. Looked up from germline, CDR1 is SGHRS and CDR2 is YFSETQ.

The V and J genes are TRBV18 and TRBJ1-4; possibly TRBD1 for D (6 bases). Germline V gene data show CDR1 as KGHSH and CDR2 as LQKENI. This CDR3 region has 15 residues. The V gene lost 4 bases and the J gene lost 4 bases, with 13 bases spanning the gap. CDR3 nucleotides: TGTGCCAGCTCACGGCGGGACACGCTTAATGAAAAACTGTTTTTT. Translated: CASSRRDTLNEKLFF.

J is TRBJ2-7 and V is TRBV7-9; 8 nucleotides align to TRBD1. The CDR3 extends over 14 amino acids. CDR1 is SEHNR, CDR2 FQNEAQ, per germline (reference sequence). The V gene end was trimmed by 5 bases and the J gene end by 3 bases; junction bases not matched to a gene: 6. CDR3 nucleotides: TGTGCCAGCAGCACCGGGACAGGACACTACGAGCAGTACTTC. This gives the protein CASSTGTGHYEQYF.

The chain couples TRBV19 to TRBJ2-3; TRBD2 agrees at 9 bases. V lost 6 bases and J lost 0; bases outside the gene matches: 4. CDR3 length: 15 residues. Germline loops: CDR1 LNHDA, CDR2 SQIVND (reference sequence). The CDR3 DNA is TGTGCCAGTAGGACTAGCGGAATAAGCACAGATACGCAGTATTTT. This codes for CASRTSGISTDTQYF.

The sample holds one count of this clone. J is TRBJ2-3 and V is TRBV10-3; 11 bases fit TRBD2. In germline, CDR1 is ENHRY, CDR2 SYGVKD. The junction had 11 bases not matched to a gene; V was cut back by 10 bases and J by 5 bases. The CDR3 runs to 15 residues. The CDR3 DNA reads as TGTGCCACCGCACTAGCGGGGGCGCCCGGAGATACGCAGTATTTT. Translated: CATALAGAPGDTQYF.

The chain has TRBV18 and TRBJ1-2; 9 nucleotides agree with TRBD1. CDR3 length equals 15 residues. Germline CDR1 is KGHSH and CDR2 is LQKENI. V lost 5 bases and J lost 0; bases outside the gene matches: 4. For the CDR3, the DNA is TGTGCCAGCTCAATAACAGGGGGCCCTAACTATGGCTACACCTTC. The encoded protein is CASSITGGPNYGYTF.

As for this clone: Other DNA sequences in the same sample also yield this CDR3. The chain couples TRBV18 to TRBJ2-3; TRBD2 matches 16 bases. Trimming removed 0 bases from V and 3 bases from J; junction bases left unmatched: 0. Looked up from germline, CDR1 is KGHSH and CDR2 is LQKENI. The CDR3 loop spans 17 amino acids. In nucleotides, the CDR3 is TGTGCCAGCTCACCACCGGGACTAGCGGGAGGGACAGATACGCAGTATTTT. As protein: CASSPPGLAGGTDTQYF.

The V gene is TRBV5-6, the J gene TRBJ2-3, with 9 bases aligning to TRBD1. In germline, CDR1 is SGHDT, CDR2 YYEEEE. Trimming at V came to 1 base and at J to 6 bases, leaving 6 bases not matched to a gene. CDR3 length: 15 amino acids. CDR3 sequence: CASSLHRGLRDTQYF. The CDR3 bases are TGTGCCAGCAGCTTGCACAGGGGGCTGAGGGATACGCAGTATTTT. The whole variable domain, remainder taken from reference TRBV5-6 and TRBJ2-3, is DAGVTQSPTHLIKTRGQQVTLRCSPKSGHDTVSWYQQALGQGPQFIFQYYEEEERQRGNFPDRFSGHQFPNYSSELNVNALLLGDSALYLCASSLHRGLRDTQYFGPGTRLTVL.

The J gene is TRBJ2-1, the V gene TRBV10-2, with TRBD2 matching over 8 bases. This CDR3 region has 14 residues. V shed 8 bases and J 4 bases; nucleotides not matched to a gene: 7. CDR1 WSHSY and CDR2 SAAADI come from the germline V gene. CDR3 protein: CASREGGTYNEQFF. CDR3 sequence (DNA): TGCGCCAGCCGGGAGGGGGGGACTTACAATGAGCAGTTCTTC.

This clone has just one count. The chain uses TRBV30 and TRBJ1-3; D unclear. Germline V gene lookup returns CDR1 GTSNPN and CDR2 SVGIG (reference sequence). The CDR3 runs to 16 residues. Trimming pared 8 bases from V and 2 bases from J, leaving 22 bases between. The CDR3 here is CAQRGIAGSAGNTIYF. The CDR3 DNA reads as TGTGCCCAACGCGGGATCGCCGGTTCGGCTGGAAACACCATATATTTT. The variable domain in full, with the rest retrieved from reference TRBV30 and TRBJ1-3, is SQTIHQWPATLVQPVGSPLSLECTVEGTSNPNLYWYRQAAGRGLQLLFYSVGIGQISSEVPQNLSASRPQDRQFILSSKKLLLSDSGFYLCAQRGIAGSAGNTIYFGEGSWLTVV.

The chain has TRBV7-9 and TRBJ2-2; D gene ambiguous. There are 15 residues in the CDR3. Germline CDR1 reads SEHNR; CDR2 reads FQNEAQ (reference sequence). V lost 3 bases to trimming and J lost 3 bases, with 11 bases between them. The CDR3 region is CASSFFSDYTGELFF. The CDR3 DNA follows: TGTGCCAGCAGCTTTTTCTCAGATTACACCGGGGAGCTGTTTTTT.

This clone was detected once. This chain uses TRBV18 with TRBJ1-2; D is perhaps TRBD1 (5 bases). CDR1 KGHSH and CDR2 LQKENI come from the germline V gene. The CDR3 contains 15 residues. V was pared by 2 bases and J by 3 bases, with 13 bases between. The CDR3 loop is CASSPNTGEDYGYTF. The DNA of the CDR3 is TGTGCCAGCTCACCAAACACGGGGGAGGACTATGGCTACACCTTC.

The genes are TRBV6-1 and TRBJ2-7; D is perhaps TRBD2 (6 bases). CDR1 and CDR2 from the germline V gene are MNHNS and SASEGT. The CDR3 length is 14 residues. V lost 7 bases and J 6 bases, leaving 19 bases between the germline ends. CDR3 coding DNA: TGTGCCAGCACCCTGATCGGGGGAGGAGCCGAGCAGTACTTC. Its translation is CASTLIGGGAEQYF.

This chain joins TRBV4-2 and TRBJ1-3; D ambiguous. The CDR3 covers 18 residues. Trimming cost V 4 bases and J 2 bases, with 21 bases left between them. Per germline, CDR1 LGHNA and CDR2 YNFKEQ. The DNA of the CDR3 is TGTGCCAGCAGCCTCCAGGTCCGGTTAGAAGAAGCTGGAAACACCATATATTTT. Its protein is CASSLQVRLEEAGNTIYF.

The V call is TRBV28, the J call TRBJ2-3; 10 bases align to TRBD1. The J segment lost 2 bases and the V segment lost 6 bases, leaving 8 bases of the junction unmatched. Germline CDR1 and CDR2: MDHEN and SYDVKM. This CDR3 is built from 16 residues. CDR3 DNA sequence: TGTGCCAGCAGGAGGGACAGGGGTACTATCACAGATACGCAGTATTTT. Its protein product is CASRRDRGTITDTQYF. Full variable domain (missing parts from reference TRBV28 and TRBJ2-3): DVKVTQSSRYLVKRTGEKVFLECVQDMDHENMFWYRQDPGLGLRLIYFSYDVKMKEKGDIPEGYSVSREKKERFSLILESASTNQTSMYLCASRRDRGTITDTQYFGPGTRLTVL.

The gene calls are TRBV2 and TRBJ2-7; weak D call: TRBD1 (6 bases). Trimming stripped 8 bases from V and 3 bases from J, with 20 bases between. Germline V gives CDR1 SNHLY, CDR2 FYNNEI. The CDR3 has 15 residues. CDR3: CASAHEGQIVYEQYF. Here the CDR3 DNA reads TGTGCCAGCGCGCACGAAGGACAGATTGTCTACGAGCAGTACTTC.

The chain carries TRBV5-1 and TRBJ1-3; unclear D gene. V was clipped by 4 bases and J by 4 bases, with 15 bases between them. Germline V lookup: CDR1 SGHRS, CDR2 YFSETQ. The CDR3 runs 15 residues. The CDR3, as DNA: TGCGCCAGCAGCAGGAGTCCTGGCTTGGGAAACACCATATATTTT. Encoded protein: CASSRSPGLGNTIYF.

CDR3 in DNA: TGTGCCAGCACCCTTGGGTCCTCCTACAATGAGCAGTTCTTC. Encoded protein: CASTLGSSYNEQFF. This chain joins TRBV7-2 and TRBJ2-1; D call uncertain. The CDR3 sequence is 14 residues long. The V and J ends lost 7 bases and 0 bases respectively, with 10 bases between them. Germline CDR1 and CDR2: SGHTA and FQGNSA.

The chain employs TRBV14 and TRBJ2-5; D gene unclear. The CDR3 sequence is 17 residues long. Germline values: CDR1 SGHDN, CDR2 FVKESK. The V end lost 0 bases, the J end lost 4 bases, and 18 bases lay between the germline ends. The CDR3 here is CASSQEVVLGNRETQYF. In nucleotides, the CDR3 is TGTGCCAGCAGCCAAGAAGTAGTCTTAGGGAACCGAGAGACCCAGTACTTC.

The DNA of the CDR3 is TGCGCCAGCAGCCACGAAGGACAGGGGAAGGGGGTGACCGGCTACACCTTC. Translating it yields CASSHEGQGKGVTGYTF. The chain employs TRBV4-3 and TRBJ1-2; 9 bases fit TRBD1. Trimming removed 3 bases from V and 8 bases from J; junction bases left unmatched: 16. Germline CDR1 reads LGHNA; CDR2 reads YSLEER. The CDR3 is 17 amino acids.

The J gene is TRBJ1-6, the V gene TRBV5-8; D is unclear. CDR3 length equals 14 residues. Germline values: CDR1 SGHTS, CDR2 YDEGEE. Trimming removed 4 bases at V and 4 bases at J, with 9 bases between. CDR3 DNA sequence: TGTGCCAGCAGCCCCGGGCAGTATAATTCACCCCTCCACTTT. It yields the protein CASSPGQYNSPLHF.

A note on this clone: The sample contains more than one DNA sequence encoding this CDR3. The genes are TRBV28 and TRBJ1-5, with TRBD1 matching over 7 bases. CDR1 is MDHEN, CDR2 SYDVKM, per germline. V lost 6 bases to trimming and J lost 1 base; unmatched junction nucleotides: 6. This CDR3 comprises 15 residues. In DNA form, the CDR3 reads TGTGCCAGCAGACCCAGGGGGGGGAGCAATCAGCCCCAGCATTTT. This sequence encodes CASRPRGGSNQPQHF.

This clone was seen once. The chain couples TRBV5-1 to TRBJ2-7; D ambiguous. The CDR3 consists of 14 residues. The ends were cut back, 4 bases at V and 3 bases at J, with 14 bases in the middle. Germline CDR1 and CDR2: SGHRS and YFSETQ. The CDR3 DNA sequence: TGCGCCAGCAGCCAAGCCCCCGGCCTCTACGAGCAGTACTTC. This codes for CASSQAPGLYEQYF. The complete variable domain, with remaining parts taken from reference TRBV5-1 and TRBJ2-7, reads KAGVTQTPRYLIKTRGQQVTLSCSPISGHRSVSWYQQTPGQGLQFLFEYFSETQRNKGNFPGRFSGRQFSNSRSEMNVSTLELGDSALYLCASSQAPGLYEQYFGPGTRLTVT.